The present entry profiles one T cell receptor (beta chain) with its context. Its antigen is still unknown. The data stem from a study of T cells in Graves' hyperthyroidism and ophthalmopathy. Amplification yielded TCR beta CDR3 regions, with RNA transcripts as the source. The TCR CDR3 was amplified in a first-round RT-PCR using the HTBI primer set. TCRdb used MiXCR to reprocess the multiplex PCR reads, holding one entry per CDR3 protein. The sample records roughly 500,000 distinct CDR3 sequences, around 43% being singletons. Whole-study findings and limits: Stable hyperthyroidism was separated from ophthalmopathy by a model based on 13 V-J features.

Unmatched junction bases numbered 4, after V lost 5 bases and J lost 1 base. CDR1 and CDR2 from the germline V gene are LNHNV and YYDKDF (reference sequence). The CDR3 is 15 amino acids. The sample comprised peripheral blood or thyroid tissue (not recorded which). This rearrangement joins TRBV15 to TRBJ1-5; 8 nucleotides line up with TRBD1. This receptor was identified in an adult woman with Graves' disease, either hyperthyroidism or ophthalmopathy (not recorded which). The chain's CDR3 is CATSQDRVSNQPQHF. The CDR3 coding sequence is TGTGCCACCAGCCAGGACAGGGTGAGCAATCAGCCCCAGCATTTT. The full variable domain, in which reference TRBV15 and TRBJ1-5 provide the parts outside the CDR3, is DAMVIQNPRYQVTQFGKPVTLSCSQTLNHNVMYWYQQKSSQAPKLLFHYYDKDFNNEADTPDNFQSRRPNTSFCFLDIRSPGLGDTAMYLCATSQDRVSNQPQHFGDGTRLSIL.